This TCR beta chain was identified during a study of response to subunit inactivated influenza vaccine. General study findings and limits: Few new T cells, the authors suggested, are recruited by each seasonal influenza vaccination.

TCRdb re-derived calls from the RT-PCR reads in MiXCR, one entry per CDR3 protein. Of more than 150,000 distinct CDR3 sequences in the sample, around 11% were seen once. This clonotype was seen many times. Antigen unknown. This sequence originates from a man aged 50-75 years who received an inactivated influenza vaccine. This specimen was CD8+ T cells sorted from PBMCs, taken roughly 24 months after vaccination.

The CDR3 is CSVRGGQLAYEQYF. As DNA, the CDR3 is TGCAGCGTTAGGGGTGGACAGCTAGCCTACGAGCAGTACTTC. The chain uses TRBV29-1 and TRBJ2-7, with D possibly TRBD1 on 6 matching bases. CDR3 length: 14 residues. The ends were cut back, 5 bases at V and 2 bases at J, with 16 bases in the middle. Germline CDR1 reads SQVTM; CDR2 reads ANQGSEA.